This T cell receptor (beta chain) comes out of a study of beta chain features in type 1 diabetes. Study-wide findings and caveats: Within the patient group, naive, central memory and Treg TCRB repertoires appeared more similar to each other than within healthy donors. The study found moderately but significantly shorter TCRB CDR3s in all four CD4+ subsets of Type 1 diabetes patients.

This CDR3 is 16 amino acids long. From germline, CDR1 is KGHSH and CDR2 LQKENI. The J segment lost 4 bases and the V segment lost 0 bases, leaving 5 bases of the junction unmatched. Expressed TCRB transcripts were sequenced after all isolated RNA was converted to cDNA. Clones were read by immunoSEQ multiplex PCR, and TCRdb kept only the in-frame ones, dropping some. This sample has some 150,000 clones, with 10% to 15% found just once. Concerning this clone itself: Its target is not known.

The rearrangement uses TRBV18 and TRBJ2-4; 8 bases match TRBD1. This receptor was taken from a young man with type 1 diabetes. Sequencing used central memory CD4+ T cells from blood. CDR3: CASSPPRDRKKNIQYF. CDR3 DNA: TGTGCCAGCTCACCACCCCGGGACAGGAAAAAAAACATTCAGTACTTC.